These T cell receptor beta chains were read from a single sample in a study of response to subunit inactivated influenza vaccine. TCRdb reprocessed the RT-PCR reads with MiXCR, giving one entry per CDR3 protein. The repertoire holds approximately 250,000 distinct CDR3 sequences, more than 10% seen once, with approximately 7.8% in the top ten. The sample was non-naive T cells sorted from PBMCs, taken around 14 days before vaccination. The receptor set was obtained from a man in his forties or fifties who received an inactivated influenza vaccine. The CDR3 runs from the conserved cysteine through the conserved F or W. The D gene is left open where the match is weak. Clone size appears in some rows only: once, few, many, or a class for an expanded clone.

d_call cdr3_length j_call v_call clone_size cdr3_nt cdr3_aa
. 15 TRBJ2-6 TRBV29-1 . TGCAGCGTTGAAGTACCCGACTCTGGGGCCAACGTCCTGACTTTC CSVEVPDSGANVLTF
TRBD2 16 TRBJ2-7 TRBV5-5 few TGTGCCAGCAGCTGGGCTAGCGGAGGTAAGGGTTACGAGCAGTACTTC CASSWASGGKGYEQYF
. 15 TRBJ2-1 TRBV9 . TGTGCCAGCAGCGTAGAGGCTAGCACATACAATGAGCAGTTCTTC CASSVEASTYNEQFF
. 17 TRBJ2-2 TRBV7-3 . TGTGCCAGCAGCTTAACCCAAAACAGGGCTAACACCGGGGAGCTGTTTTTT CASSLTQNRANTGELFF
. 14 TRBJ1-1 TRBV10-1 few TGCGCCAGCAGCAGAGTCAGGGGAAGCACTGAAGCTTTCTTT CASSRVRGSTEAFF
TRBD1 16 TRBJ2-7 TRBV6-2/TRBV6-3 few TGTGCCAGCAGGGACCCTCGGGACAGCGGAACCTACGAGCAGTACTTC CASRDPRDSGTYEQYF
TRBD1 14 TRBJ2-4 TRBV3-1 . TGTGTCAGCAGCCAAGAGGGCCGGGACAGGGCCCCGTACTTC CVSSQEGRDRAPYF
. 16 TRBJ1-3 TRBV6-5 . TGTGCCAGCAGTTACTCATCAGGGAGCTCTGGAAACACCATATATTTT CASSYSSGSSGNTIYF
. 14 TRBJ2-2 TRBV15 many TGTGCCACCAGCAGACGAGGGGGGACCGGGGAGCTGTTTTTT CATSRRGGTGELFF
TRBD1 15 TRBJ2-5 TRBV4-3 . TGCGCCAGCAGCCAAACCGGGACAGGGAAGGAGACCCAGTACTTC CASSQTGTGKETQYF
TRBD1 16 TRBJ1-5 TRBV9 few TGTGCCAGCAGCTCCACAGGGGAGAAAGGCAATCAGCCCCAGCATTTT CASSSTGEKGNQPQHF
TRBD1 14 TRBJ1-6 TRBV7-6 . TGTGCCAGCAGCTTAGAACAGGGGAATTCACCCCTCCACTTT CASSLEQGNSPLHF
TRBD1 15 TRBJ1-5 TRBV18 many TGTGCCAGCTCACCCTCCAGGACAGGAGGTCAGCCCCAGCATTTT CASSPSRTGGQPQHF
. 15 TRBJ2-3 TRBV7-9 few TGTGCCAGCTCCCGCGTCGGGGGGCAAGGAGATACGCAGTATTTT CASSRVGGQGDTQYF
. 13 TRBJ2-3 TRBV7-2 many TGTGCCAGCAGCTTAGGGGGCTCCCCGGCGCAGTATTTT CASSLGGSPAQYF
TRBD2 14 TRBJ2-1 TRBV7-8 few TGTGCCAGCAGCTTAGTGGGGGGGGAGTTCGAGCAGTTCTTC CASSLVGGEFEQFF
TRBD1 14 TRBJ2-3 TRBV5-4 . TGTGCAGCTAAAGGGACAGGGAACGCAGATACGCAGTATTTT CAAKGTGNADTQYF
. 13 TRBJ2-7 TRBV7-9 few TGTGCCGGCGTAGGTTTTAGCTCCTACGAGCAGTACTTC CAGVGFSSYEQYF
. 16 TRBJ2-2 TRBV5-1 . TGCGCCAGCAGCTTGGAGACGAACCTGAACACCGGGGAGCTGTTTTTT CASSLETNLNTGELFF
. 15 TRBJ2-5 TRBV24-1 many TGTGCCACCAGTGACCCTACAGGGAATCAAGAGACCCAGTACTTC CATSDPTGNQETQYF
TRBD1 15 TRBJ1-5 TRBV7-2 many TGTGCCAGCAGCCAGACAGGGTCTAGCAATCAGCCCCAGCATTTT CASSQTGSSNQPQHF
. 14 TRBJ2-7 TRBV5-1 many TGCGCCAGCAGCTTGGGGGGAAAGGCCTACGAGCAGTACTTC CASSLGGKAYEQYF
TRBD1 16 TRBJ1-2 TRBV4-3 few TGCGCCAGCAGCCAGGCTATTTCGGGACAGGTCTATGGCTACACCTTC CASSQAISGQVYGYTF
TRBD1 15 TRBJ1-5 TRBV28 . TGTGCCAGCAGTCTCAGGGGGGGAAAGGATCAGCCCCAGCATTTT CASSLRGGKDQPQHF
. 14 TRBJ2-7 TRBV2 few TGTGCCAGCAGCCCGGGGAGGGGGCGGTGGGAGCAGTACTTC CASSPGRGRWEQYF
. 14 TRBJ2-3 TRBV27 few TGTGCCAGCACCGCCGGAAGGAGCACAGATACGCAGTATTTT CASTAGRSTDTQYF
. 15 TRBJ2-1 TRBV7-9 few TGTGCCAGCAGGGGTTGGAATCCTAGCACCCATGAGCAGTTCTTC CASRGWNPSTHEQFF
TRBD1 14 TRBJ1-1 TRBV20-1 . TGCAGTGCTAGGACGGGACAGCGGAACACTGAAGCTTTCTTT CSARTGQRNTEAFF
. 14 TRBJ1-1 TRBV7-2 . TGTGCCAGCAGCTTAGAACGGAAGGGCACTGAAGCTTTCTTT CASSLERKGTEAFF
. 13 TRBJ2-7 TRBV18 many TGTGCCAGCTCACCCAACCAGGGAAACGAGCAGTACTTC CASSPNQGNEQYF
. 16 TRBJ2-4 TRBV13 . TGTGCCAGCAGCTTTTTTCAACAGGACCACCATAACATTCAGTACTTC CASSFFQQDHHNIQYF
TRBD1 18 TRBJ1-5 TRBV11-2 . TGTGCCAGCAGCTTAGGACAGGGCATATCAGATAGCAATCAGCCCCAGCATTTT CASSLGQGISDSNQPQHF
. 16 TRBJ2-7 TRBV7-2 . TGTGCCAGCAGCCCTGCTGGCCGGCTAGGTTCCTACGAGCAGTACTTC CASSPAGRLGSYEQYF
. 12 TRBJ2-1 TRBV5-6 . TGTGCCAGCAGCTCACAGGGAGTTGAGCAGTTCTTC CASSSQGVEQFF
TRBD1 16 TRBJ2-7 TRBV5-1 . TGCGCCAGCAGCTTGGACTCCGGGACAGGGGGCGCCGAGCAGTACTTC CASSLDSGTGGAEQYF
. 15 TRBJ1-5 TRBV20-1 . TGCAGTGCCAGTGTAGGGGGGGTGGACAATCAGCCCCAGCATTTT CSASVGGVDNQPQHF
. 12 TRBJ1-1 TRBV12-3/TRBV12-4 many TGTGCCAGCAGTTTGAGGAGGACTGAAGCTTTCTTT CASSLRRTEAFF
. 12 TRBJ1-5 TRBV20-1 many TGCAGTGCTAGAAACAGCAATCAGCCCCAGCATTTT CSARNSNQPQHF
. 13 TRBJ2-7 TRBV27 . TGTGCCAGCAGTCCGTCCCGAGCTTACGAGCAGTACTTC CASSPSRAYEQYF
. 17 TRBJ2-1 TRBV4-1 . TGCGCCAGCAGCCAAGATCCCGGCATTTCTTCCTACAATGAGCAGTTCTTC CASSQDPGISSYNEQFF
. 13 TRBJ2-5 TRBV5-6 many TGTGCCAGCAGCTTGAAAGGTGCGGAGACCCAGTACTTC CASSLKGAETQYF
. 16 TRBJ2-1 TRBV20-1 . TGCAGTGCTAGAGGCCTCAGGCAAAGCTCCTACAATGAGCAGTTCTTC CSARGLRQSSYNEQFF
TRBD1 15 TRBJ1-1 TRBV7-9 few TGTGCCAGCAGCTCACCCCGGACAGGGAACACTGAAGCTTTCTTT CASSSPRTGNTEAFF
. 15 TRBJ2-1 TRBV4-1 few TGCGCCAGCAGCGACGGGGTTTATAGGAACAATGAGCAGTTCTTC CASSDGVYRNNEQFF
. 15 TRBJ1-5 TRBV28 many TGTGCCAGCAGGGGGTACAGGGACATAGGTCAGCCCCAGCATTTT CASRGYRDIGQPQHF
TRBD2 15 TRBJ2-1 TRBV20-1 many TGCAGTGCTAGAGGGGGACTAGGGAATCGAAATGAGCAGTTCTTC CSARGGLGNRNEQFF
. 11 TRBJ2-3 TRBV5-5 once TGTGCCAGCAGCTTTGAGATATCGCAGTATTTT CASSFEISQYF
TRBD2 16 TRBJ2-7 TRBV7-8 few TGTGCCAGCAGCTTAGGGACTAGCGGGGGACCCTACGAGCAGTACTTC CASSLGTSGGPYEQYF
. 14 TRBJ2-7 TRBV3-1 . TGTGCCAGCAGCCAAGGGCCAACATCCTACGAGCAGTACTTC CASSQGPTSYEQYF
. 14 TRBJ2-6 TRBV25-1 . TGTGCCAGCGGAAGGGGTTCTGGGGCCAACGTCCTGACTTTC CASGRGSGANVLTF
. 13 TRBJ1-1 TRBV11-2 . TGTGCCAGCAGCTTAAAGGTGGAAGCTGAAGCTTTCTTT CASSLKVEAEAFF
TRBD1 16 TRBJ1-1 TRBV18 . TGTGCCAGCTCACCGAGGTCGGACAGGGTTTCCTCTGAAGCTTTCTTT CASSPRSDRVSSEAFF